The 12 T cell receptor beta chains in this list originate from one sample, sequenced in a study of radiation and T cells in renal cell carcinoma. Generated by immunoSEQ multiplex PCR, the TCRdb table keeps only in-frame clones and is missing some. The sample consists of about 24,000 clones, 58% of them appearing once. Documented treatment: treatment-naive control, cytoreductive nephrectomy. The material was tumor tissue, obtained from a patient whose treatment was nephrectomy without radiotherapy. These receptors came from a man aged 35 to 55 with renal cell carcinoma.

The DNA for the CDR3 is TGTGCCAGCAGCGAACAGGGTGGAAAGACCCAGTACTTC. It is translated as CASSEQGGKTQYF. The rearrangement uses TRBV9 and TRBJ2-5; D perhaps matches TRBD1 (6 bases). V was clipped by 3 bases and J by 6 bases, with 12 bases between them. Germline V gives CDR1 SGDLS, CDR2 YYNGEE. This CDR3 spans 13 amino acids.

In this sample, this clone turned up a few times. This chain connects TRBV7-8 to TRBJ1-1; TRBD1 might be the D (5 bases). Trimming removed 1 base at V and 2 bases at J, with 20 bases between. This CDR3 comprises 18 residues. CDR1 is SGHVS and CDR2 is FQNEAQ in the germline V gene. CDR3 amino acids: CASSLDIIRDSLNTEAFF. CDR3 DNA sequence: TGTGCCAGCAGCTTAGATATAATACGCGACAGCCTTAACACTGAAGCTTTCTTT.

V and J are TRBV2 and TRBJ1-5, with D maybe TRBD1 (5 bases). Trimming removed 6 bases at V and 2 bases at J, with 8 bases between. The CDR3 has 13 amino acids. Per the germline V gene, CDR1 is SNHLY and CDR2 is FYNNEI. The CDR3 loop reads CASRGPGNQPQHF. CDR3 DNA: TGTGCCAGCAGGGGGCCTGGCAATCAGCCCCAGCATTTT.

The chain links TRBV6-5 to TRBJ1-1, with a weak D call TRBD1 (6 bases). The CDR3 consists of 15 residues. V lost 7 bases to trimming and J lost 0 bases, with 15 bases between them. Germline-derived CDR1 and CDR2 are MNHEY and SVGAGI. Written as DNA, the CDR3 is TGTGCCAGCATCCCCCTGGGGGGCGTGAACACTGAAGCTTTCTTT. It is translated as CASIPLGGVNTEAFF.

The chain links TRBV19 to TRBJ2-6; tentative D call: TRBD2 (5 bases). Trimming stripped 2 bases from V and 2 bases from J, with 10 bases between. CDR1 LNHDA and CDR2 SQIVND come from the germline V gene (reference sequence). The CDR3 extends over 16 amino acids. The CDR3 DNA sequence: TGTGCCAGTAGTATATTCTCGGGGACTGGGGCCAACGTCCTGACTTTC. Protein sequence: CASSIFSGTGANVLTF.

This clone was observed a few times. The CDR3 bases are TGCGCCAGCAGCTACCCCACAGGCTACGGGGCCCTGAACACTGAAGCTTTCTTT. This translates into CASSYPTGYGALNTEAFF. The rearrangement joins TRBV4-1 to TRBJ1-1; tentative D call: TRBD1 (5 bases). V was pared by 5 bases and J by 0 bases, with 22 bases between. CDR1 and CDR2 (germline): MGHRA, YSYEKL. The CDR3 is made up of 18 amino acids.

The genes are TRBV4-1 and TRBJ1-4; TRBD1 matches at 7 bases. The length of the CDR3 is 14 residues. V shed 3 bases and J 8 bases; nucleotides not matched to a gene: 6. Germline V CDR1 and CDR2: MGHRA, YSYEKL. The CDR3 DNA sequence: TGCGCCAGCAGCCAGCAAGGGGGCACGGAAAAACTGTTTTTT. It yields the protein CASSQQGGTEKLFF.

DNA for the CDR3: TGTGCCAGTAGCGGAGGAGCAGGGCAAGAGACCCAGTACTTC. The encoded protein is CASSGGAGQETQYF. The chain has TRBV19 and TRBJ2-5, with D perhaps being TRBD1 or TRBD2 (5 bases each). Germline-derived CDR1 and CDR2 are LNHDA and SQIVND (reference sequence). Trimming pared 6 bases from V and 2 bases from J, leaving 13 bases between. The CDR3 sequence is 14 residues long.

CDR3 DNA: TGTGCCAGTAGTGCAGGGTTGGTTGCTGAAGCTTTCTTT. It translates to CASSAGLVAEAFF. V is TRBV19 and J is TRBJ1-1; the D gene is possibly TRBD1 (5 bases). Per the germline V gene, CDR1 is LNHDA and CDR2 is SQIVND (reference sequence). The length of the CDR3 is 13 residues. The V end was cut by 5 bases, the J end by 6 bases, with 13 bases between.

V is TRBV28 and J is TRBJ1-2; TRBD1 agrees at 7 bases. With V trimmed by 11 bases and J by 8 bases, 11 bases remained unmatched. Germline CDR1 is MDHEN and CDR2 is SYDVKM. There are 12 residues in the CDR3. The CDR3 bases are TGTGCCGGAGGACAGGCGCGTGGGGGCTACACCTTC. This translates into CAGGQARGGYTF.

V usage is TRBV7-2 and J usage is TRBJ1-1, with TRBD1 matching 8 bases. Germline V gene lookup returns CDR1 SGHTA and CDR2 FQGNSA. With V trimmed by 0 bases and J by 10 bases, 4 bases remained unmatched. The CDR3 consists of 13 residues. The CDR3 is CASSLASGGVAFF. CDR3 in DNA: TGTGCCAGCAGCTTAGCCTCAGGGGGCGTAGCTTTCTTT.

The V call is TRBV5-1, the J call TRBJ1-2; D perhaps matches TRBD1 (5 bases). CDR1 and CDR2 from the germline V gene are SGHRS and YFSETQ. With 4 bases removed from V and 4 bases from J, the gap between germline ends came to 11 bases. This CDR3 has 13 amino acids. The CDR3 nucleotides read TGCGCCAGCAGCCGGGATGGGGGCTATGGCTACACCTTC. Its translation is CASSRDGGYGYTF.